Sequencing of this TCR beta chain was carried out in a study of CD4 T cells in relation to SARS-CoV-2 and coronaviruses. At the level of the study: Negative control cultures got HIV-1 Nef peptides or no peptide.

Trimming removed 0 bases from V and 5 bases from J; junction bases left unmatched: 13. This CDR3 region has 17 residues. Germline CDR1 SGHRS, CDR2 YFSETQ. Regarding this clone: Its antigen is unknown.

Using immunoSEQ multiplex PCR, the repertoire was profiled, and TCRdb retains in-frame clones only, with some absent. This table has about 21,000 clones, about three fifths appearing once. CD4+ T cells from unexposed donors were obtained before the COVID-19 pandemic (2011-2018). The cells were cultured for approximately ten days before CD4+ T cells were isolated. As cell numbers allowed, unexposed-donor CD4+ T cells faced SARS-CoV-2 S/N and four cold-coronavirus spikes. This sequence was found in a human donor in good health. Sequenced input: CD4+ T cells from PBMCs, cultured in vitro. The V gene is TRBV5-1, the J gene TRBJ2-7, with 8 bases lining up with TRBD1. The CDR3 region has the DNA TGCGCCAGCAGCTTGGCCAGGGGACAGGTATCACGCGACGAGCAGTACTTC. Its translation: CASSLARGQVSRDEQYF.